What follows describes a single T cell receptor beta chain. This sample is part of a study of blood T cell repertoires in COVID-19. Whole-study context: COVID-19 samples, acute and convalescent, were from the United States, Italy and Spain. T cells, B-cell-depleted T cells, or PBMCs provided the cDNA or gDNA that served as material.

Only in-frame clones appear in the TCRdb table, and some are missing; sequencing was by immunoSEQ multiplex PCR. Of more than 300,000 clones in the sample, almost 90% were seen once. Germline CDR1 reads KGHDR; CDR2 reads SFDVKD. The CDR3 runs to 15 residues. Trimming took off 2 bases at V and 4 bases at J, with 13 bases between the two ends. Sequenced input: peripheral blood. The receptor was derived from a woman in her seventies with COVID-19, enrolled during active disease. The chain links TRBV24-1 to TRBJ1-2; the D gene is possibly TRBD1 (5 bases). The CDR3 sequence is CATSDSVTDSYGYTF. CDR3 DNA: TGTGCCACCAGTGATTCAGTAACCGACAGCTATGGCTACACCTTC.